This is a list of T cell receptor beta chains from one sample in a study of T cell responses to AZD1222 COVID-19 vaccine. The protocol was immunoSEQ multiplex PCR, while the TCRdb copy is restricted to in-frame clones and leaves out a portion. The sample carries 150,000 to 200,000 clones, less than 90% recorded once. This specimen consisted of peripheral blood, obtained on day 0 of AZD1222 vaccination. Receptors originate from an adult in good health. CDR3s include the opening cysteine and the closing phenylalanine or tryptophan. A D gene is named only where the DNA matches it firmly. Only some rows state a clone size, as once, few, many or a class for expanded clones.

V gene: TRBV4-3
J gene: TRBJ2-3
clone size: once
D gene: .
CDR3 protein: CASSQNGLGLTDTQYF
CDR3 DNA: TGCGCCAGCAGCCAAAACGGACTGGGCCTCACAGATACGCAGTATTTT

V gene: TRBV5-7
J gene: TRBJ1-2
clone size: .
D gene: TRBD1
CDR3 protein: CASSSTGGYGYTF
CDR3 DNA: TGTGCCAGCAGCTCGACAGGGGGGTATGGCTACACCTTC

V gene: TRBV28
J gene: TRBJ1-2
clone size: .
D gene: .
CDR3 protein: CASSLYRPGNGYTF
CDR3 DNA: TGTGCCAGCAGTTTATACCGCCCAGGAAATGGCTACACCTTC

V gene: TRBV7-2
J gene: TRBJ1-4
clone size: .
D gene: .
CDR3 protein: CASRTGGFNEKLFF
CDR3 DNA: TGTGCCAGCAGAACGGGTGGTTTTAATGAAAAACTGTTTTTT

V gene: TRBV28
J gene: TRBJ1-2
clone size: .
D gene: .
CDR3 protein: CASRVLGSYGYTF
CDR3 DNA: TGTGCCAGCCGGGTCTTAGGTAGCTATGGCTACACCTTC

V gene: TRBV5-1
J gene: TRBJ1-3
clone size: .
D gene: .
CDR3 protein: CASSLDPPEGNGNTIYF
CDR3 DNA: TGCGCCAGCAGCTTGGATCCCCCCGAAGGGAATGGAAACACCATATATTTT

V gene: TRBV5-1
J gene: TRBJ1-5
clone size: .
D gene: TRBD1
CDR3 protein: CASSFTGDTNQPQHF
CDR3 DNA: TGCGCCAGCAGCTTTACAGGGGATACCAATCAGCCCCAGCATTTT

V gene: TRBV6-6
J gene: TRBJ1-2
clone size: once
D gene: TRBD1
CDR3 protein: CASSPTGDYGYTF
CDR3 DNA: TGTGCCAGCAGTCCGACAGGGGACTATGGCTACACCTTC

V gene: TRBV10-2
J gene: TRBJ1-1
clone size: few
D gene: .
CDR3 protein: CASSAPHRGDTEAFF
CDR3 DNA: TGCGCCAGCAGTGCGCCACACCGCGGGGATACTGAAGCTTTCTTT

V gene: TRBV6-5
J gene: TRBJ1-2
clone size: .
D gene: TRBD1
CDR3 protein: CASRDPGQGPRGYTF
CDR3 DNA: TGTGCCAGCAGGGACCCGGGACAGGGCCCGCGGGGCTACACCTTC

V gene: TRBV12-3/TRBV12-4
J gene: TRBJ1-1
clone size: once
D gene: .
CDR3 protein: CASSLAGGTEAFF
CDR3 DNA: TGTGCCAGCAGTTTGGCGGGGGGCACTGAAGCTTTCTTT

V gene: TRBV11-3
J gene: TRBJ2-7
clone size: .
D gene: .
CDR3 protein: CASSTDRAATQYF
CDR3 DNA: TGTGCCAGCAGCACCGACAGAGCCGCCACGCAGTACTTC

V gene: TRBV28
J gene: TRBJ2-7
clone size: .
D gene: .
CDR3 protein: CASSRAPLEQYF
CDR3 DNA: TGTGCCAGCAGCCGGGCCCCTTTAGAGCAGTACTTC

V gene: TRBV5-1
J gene: TRBJ1-3
clone size: .
D gene: .
CDR3 protein: CASSLEAGVGNTIYF
CDR3 DNA: TGCGCCAGCAGCTTGGAGGCCGGGGTGGGAAACACCATATATTTT

V gene: TRBV5-1
J gene: TRBJ2-1
clone size: .
D gene: .
CDR3 protein: CASRRSSYNEQFF
CDR3 DNA: TGCGCCAGCAGAAGGTCATCCTACAATGAGCAGTTCTTC

V gene: TRBV6-5
J gene: TRBJ1-5
clone size: .
D gene: TRBD1
CDR3 protein: CASSDRTGGNQPQHF
CDR3 DNA: TGTGCCAGCAGCGACCGGACAGGGGGTAATCAGCCCCAGCATTTT

V gene: TRBV3-1/TRBV3-2
J gene: TRBJ1-5
clone size: .
D gene: .
CDR3 protein: CASSIQNSNQPQHF
CDR3 DNA: TGTGCCAGCAGCATTCAGAACAGCAATCAGCCCCAGCATTTT

V gene: TRBV28
J gene: TRBJ2-3
clone size: .
D gene: .
CDR3 protein: CASMTTGVGLRDTQYF
CDR3 DNA: TGTGCCAGCATGACGACGGGAGTGGGCCTTAGGGATACGCAGTATTTT

V gene: TRBV7-2
J gene: TRBJ2-1
clone size: .
D gene: .
CDR3 protein: CASSNFGGNEQFF
CDR3 DNA: TGTGCCAGCAGCAATTTTGGAGGGAATGAGCAGTTCTTC

V gene: TRBV25-1
J gene: TRBJ1-1
clone size: .
D gene: .
CDR3 protein: CASSESPHQAFF
CDR3 DNA: TGTGCCAGCAGTGAATCACCGCACCAAGCTTTCTTT

V gene: TRBV3-1/TRBV3-2
J gene: TRBJ2-4
clone size: .
D gene: .
CDR3 protein: CASSAKGGVDIQYF
CDR3 DNA: TGTGCCAGCAGCGCCAAGGGCGGGGTGGACATTCAGTACTTC

V gene: TRBV7-9
J gene: TRBJ2-2
clone size: .
D gene: TRBD1
CDR3 protein: CASSLSGQLNTGELFF
CDR3 DNA: TGTGCCAGCAGCTTATCGGGACAGTTGAACACCGGGGAGCTGTTTTTT

V gene: TRBV11-1
J gene: TRBJ2-5
clone size: .
D gene: .
CDR3 protein: CASSLAGVQETQYF
CDR3 DNA: TGTGCCAGCAGCTTAGCAGGGGTGCAAGAGACCCAGTACTTC

V gene: TRBV6-2/TRBV6-3
J gene: TRBJ2-7
clone size: .
D gene: .
CDR3 protein: CASSRSESSYEQYF
CDR3 DNA: TGTGCCAGCAGTCGTAGCGAAAGCTCCTACGAGCAGTACTTC

V gene: TRBV5-1
J gene: TRBJ2-3
clone size: .
D gene: TRBD2
CDR3 protein: CASSWGGVGTDTQYF
CDR3 DNA: TGCGCCAGCAGCTGGGGGGGAGTTGGCACAGATACGCAGTATTTT

V gene: TRBV9
J gene: TRBJ1-1
clone size: .
D gene: TRBD1
CDR3 protein: CASSFSGQGLITEAFF
CDR3 DNA: TGTGCCAGCAGCTTCAGCGGACAGGGATTAATTACTGAAGCTTTCTTT

V gene: TRBV5-1
J gene: TRBJ2-2
clone size: .
D gene: .
CDR3 protein: CASSFGGNTGELFF
CDR3 DNA: TGCGCCAGCAGCTTCGGTGGGAACACCGGGGAGCTGTTTTTT

V gene: TRBV19
J gene: TRBJ1-4
clone size: .
D gene: .
CDR3 protein: CASSPSPGTDEKLFF
CDR3 DNA: TGTGCCAGTAGTCCGAGCCCGGGGACCGATGAAAAACTGTTTTTT

V gene: TRBV5-6
J gene: TRBJ1-5
clone size: .
D gene: .
CDR3 protein: CARGQPQHF
CDR3 DNA: TGTGCCAGGGGTCAGCCCCAGCATTTT

V gene: TRBV30
J gene: TRBJ1-5
clone size: .
D gene: .
CDR3 protein: CAWSELGRGGNQPQHF
CDR3 DNA: TGTGCCTGGAGTGAATTGGGCCGGGGGGGCAATCAGCCCCAGCATTTT

V gene: TRBV29-1
J gene: TRBJ2-5
clone size: .
D gene: .
CDR3 protein: CSAEAGGPETQYF
CDR3 DNA: TGCAGCGCCGAGGCAGGGGGGCCTGAGACCCAGTACTTC